This T cell receptor beta chain stems from a study of T cell clonality in common variable immunodeficiency. Both groups were predominantly of Caucasian heritage. Study-wide points: Compared with healthy controls, CVID subjects showed increased TCRbeta clonality, mostly in about a third. Fewer TCRbeta clones were shared among CVID subjects than controls.

In its sample, this clone was seen many times. What it binds is not known. The observed sequence ends 3 residues before the CDR3 terminus, with the missing tail filled in from the germline J gene. Germline trimming cut 3 bases from V and 3 bases from J; bases unmatched to any gene: 7. The germline gives CDR1 DFQATT, CDR2 SNEGSKA (reference sequence). The CDR3 has 14 amino acids. Libraries were prepared by immunoSEQ multiplex PCR; TCRdb keeps only in-frame clonotypes and omits some of them. The sample is made up of 30,000 to 40,000 clones, none counted only once. V usage is TRBV20-1 and J usage is TRBJ2-7, with 8 bases that match TRBD2. This sequence originates from a person aged 18 to 75 in good health. Sequences were obtained from peripheral blood mononuclear cells. Incomplete CDR3 DNA: TGCAGTGCTAGCGATCTAGCGGGCCTCTACGAG. The encoded protein is CSASDLAGLYE. The entire CDR3 sequence reads CSASDLAGLYEQYF.